One sample yielded the 19 T cell receptor beta chains listed below, sequenced in a study of memory CD8 T cells in hepatitis C reinfection. Documented time point: late/post reinfection, 12 to 24 weeks after detection. No in vitro expansion preceded TCR sequencing of the sorted cells. Profiling relied on immunoSEQ multiplex PCR, and the TCRdb table lists in-frame clones only, not all of them. Here the sample spans about 46,000 clones, 89% being singletons. The specimen was naive CD8+ T cells sorted from blood. The source of these receptors is a young man with hepatitis C virus infection.

The CDR3 loop reads CASSQGRTEAFF. In DNA, the CDR3 is TGTGCCAGTAGCCAGGGGAGAACTGAAGCTTTCTTT. V is TRBV19 and J is TRBJ1-1; tentatively, D is TRBD1 (6 bases). Trimming left V 6 bases short and J 5 bases short, with 10 bases between. CDR1 is LNHDA and CDR2 is SQIVND in the germline V gene (reference sequence). The CDR3 totals 12 residues.

Notes on this clone: The junction shows a germline mismatch at one end, possibly a read error. The chain joins TRBV9 to TRBJ2-7, with a weak D call TRBD2 (6 bases). The CDR3 contains 15 residues. Germline-derived CDR1 and CDR2 are SGDLS and YYNGEE. Here the CDR3 reads CASNVIGGSGDEQYF. CDR3 nucleotides: TGTGCCAGCAACGTAATTGGGGGGTCCGGGGACGAGCAGTACTTC.

This clone was seen once. In the same sample, other DNA sequences code for this CDR3. The V call is TRBV25-1, the J call TRBJ2-7; 7 nucleotides align to TRBD2. The germline CDR1 and CDR2 sequences are MGHDK and SYGVNS. The V gene end was trimmed by 7 bases and the J gene end by 6 bases; junction bases not matched to a gene: 15. The CDR3 totals 15 residues. In DNA, the CDR3 is TGTGCCAGCATCCGCGGGCTAGCGGAGGGTCCCGAGCAGTACGTC. Translation gives CASIRGLAEGPEQYV.

This rearrangement joins TRBV6-6 to TRBJ2-2; D is ambiguous. CDR3 length equals 14 residues. In germline, CDR1 is MNHNY, CDR2 SVGAGI (reference sequence). The V gene lost 5 bases and the J gene lost 2 bases, with 9 bases spanning the gap. In nucleotides, the CDR3 is TGTGCCAGCAGTCCTCTACTAAACACCGGGGAGCTGTTTTTT. Protein product: CASSPLLNTGELFF.

The chain links TRBV5-4 to TRBJ2-5; the match to TRBD2 covers 10 bases. J gave up 5 bases and V 1 base, and 14 bases lay outside the gene matches. The CDR3 covers 18 residues. Per germline, CDR1 SGHNT and CDR2 YYREEE (reference sequence). The CDR3 nucleotides read TGTGCCAGCAGCTTGCGACTAGCGGGTCCTGGATGGGGGGAGACCCAGTACTTC. It yields the protein CASSLRLAGPGWGETQYF.

This chain uses TRBV5-4 with TRBJ2-5; 9 nucleotides match TRBD2. Trimming cost V 4 bases and J 5 bases; bases outside gene matches: 6. CDR3 size: 14 residues. The germline gives CDR1 SGHNT, CDR2 YYREEE (reference sequence). The chain's CDR3 is CASSTGLAWETQYF. CDR3 DNA: TGTGCCAGCAGCACGGGACTAGCTTGGGAGACCCAGTACTTC.

The V call is TRBV29-1, the J call TRBJ2-6, with 9 bases lining up with TRBD1. There are 15 residues in the CDR3. V lost 6 bases to trimming and J lost 0 bases; unmatched junction nucleotides: 3. Germline V gene data show CDR1 as SQVTM and CDR2 as ANQGSEA. CDR3 in amino acids: CSVRTGDSGANVLTF. CDR3 in DNA: TGCAGCGTCCGGACAGGGGACTCTGGGGCCAACGTCCTGACTTTC.

J is TRBJ2-1 and V is TRBV9, with a tentative D call TRBD1 (6 bases). From germline, CDR1 is SGDLS and CDR2 YYNGEE. This CDR3 has 13 residues. V dropped 2 bases and J dropped 8 bases, with 11 bases sitting between them. The CDR3 here is CASSVYRVDEQFF. DNA for the CDR3: TGTGCCAGCAGCGTTTACAGGGTCGATGAGCAGTTCTTC.

A word on this clone: At the DNA level, this CDR3 is encoded by other sequences in the same sample as well. The rearrangement uses TRBV28 and TRBJ1-1; D remains ambiguous. The germline gives CDR1 MDHEN, CDR2 SYDVKM. This CDR3 contains 14 residues. Deletions cut 7 bases from V and 0 bases from J, with 12 bases between. CDR3 in amino acids: CASNPFGMNTEAFF. The CDR3 DNA follows: TGTGCCAGCAACCCGTTCGGGATGAACACTGAAGCTTTCTTT.

The J gene is TRBJ1-2, the V gene TRBV19; TRBD1 aligns across 7 bases. The germline gives CDR1 LNHDA, CDR2 SQIVND (reference sequence). The CDR3 is 12 residues long. V shed 6 bases, J shed 6 bases, and the junction held 4 bases outside the gene matches. DNA of the CDR3: TGTGCCAGTAGCCCCACAGGGGATGGCTACACCTTC. This translates into CASSPTGDGYTF.

V is TRBV29-1 and J is TRBJ1-2, with a possible D match to TRBD1 (5 bases). The CDR3 loop spans 14 amino acids. The V end was cut by 2 bases, the J end by 1 base, with 11 bases between. The germline gives CDR1 SQVTM, CDR2 ANQGSEA. For the CDR3, the DNA is TGCAGCGTTGAAACCAGGGCCCTTAACTATGGCTACACCTTC. As protein: CSVETRALNYGYTF.

The chain employs TRBV5-6 and TRBJ2-7; 7 bases are a match to TRBD2. This CDR3 has 15 amino acids. The ends lost 5 bases at V and 0 bases at J; junction bases unmatched: 8. The V gene's germline CDR1 is SGHDT and CDR2 YYEEEE. CDR3 sequence reads: CASRSTSDPSYEQYF. CDR3 DNA sequence: TGTGCCAGCAGGTCCACTAGCGACCCCTCCTACGAGCAGTACTTC.

V gene TRBV10-3 combines with J gene TRBJ2-5; possibly TRBD1 for D (6 bases). V was cut by 3 bases and J by 2 bases, with 16 bases left in between. This CDR3 spans 16 amino acids. The V gene's germline CDR1 is ENHRY and CDR2 SYGVKD. This CDR3 reads CAISDRQDTYQETQYF. The CDR3 coding sequence is TGTGCCATCAGTGACCGACAGGACACTTATCAAGAGACCCAGTACTTC.

This chain joins TRBV27 and TRBJ1-2; D unresolved. Trimming cost V 8 bases and J 1 base, with 14 bases left between them. Germline CDR1 reads MNHEY; CDR2 reads SMNVEV (reference sequence). The CDR3 is 14 residues long. The CDR3, as DNA: TGTGCCAGCCGCTCCCTAAACTTTAACTATGGCTACACCTTC. It specifies CASRSLNFNYGYTF.

The chain links TRBV28 to TRBJ2-7; D is perhaps TRBD2 (6 bases). This CDR3 has 14 amino acids. Trimming removed 5 bases at V and 4 bases at J, with 15 bases between. The germline V gene has CDR1 MDHEN and CDR2 SYDVKM. The CDR3 coding sequence is TGTGCCAGCAGTCTGAGGGAGGCCTGGTACGAGCAGTACTTC. Amino acids: CASSLREAWYEQYF.

This clone has just one count. The chain links TRBV19 to TRBJ1-3, with D tentatively TRBD1 (5 bases). CDR3 size: 16 residues. Deletions cut 3 bases from V and 0 bases from J, with 12 bases between. Germline V gene lookup returns CDR1 LNHDA and CDR2 SQIVND (reference sequence). CDR3 in DNA: TGTGCCAGTAGTATTTCCGACAGCTCCTCTGGAAACACCATATATTTT. Encoded protein: CASSISDSSSGNTIYF.

This chain links TRBV6-1 with TRBJ2-7; 7 bases align to TRBD2. Germline loops: CDR1 MNHNS, CDR2 SASEGT. The CDR3 spans 15 residues. V shed 7 bases, J shed 6 bases, and the junction held 15 bases outside the gene matches. The CDR3 sequence: CASTLHRGGSGEQYF. CDR3 coding DNA: TGTGCCAGCACCCTGCATCGAGGCGGGAGTGGCGAGCAGTACTTC.

The chain combines TRBV4-2 with TRBJ2-7; TRBD2 aligns across 9 bases. The germline V gene encodes CDR1 LGHNA and CDR2 YNFKEQ. V gave up 6 bases and J gave up 3 bases; unmatched junction bases: 12. The CDR3 has 16 amino acids. The CDR3 protein is CASSHEHSSGIYEQYF. The DNA for the CDR3 is TGTGCCAGCAGTCACGAGCATTCTAGCGGGATCTACGAGCAGTACTTC.

CDR3 bases: TGTGCCACCATGGACAGTCCCACCTCTGGAAACACCATATATTTT. Amino acids: CATMDSPTSGNTIYF. The chain carries TRBV7-2 and TRBJ1-3, with D tentatively TRBD1 (6 bases). Per the germline V gene, CDR1 is SGHTA and CDR2 is FQGNSA. This CDR3 has 15 amino acids. With 10 bases removed from V and 0 bases from J, the gap between germline ends came to 16 bases.